These T cell receptor beta chains were read from a single sample in a study of patients and donors after allogeneic stem cell transplantation. TCRdb processed the RT-PCR reads anew with MiXCR; each CDR3 protein has one entry. The sample shows roughly 190,000 distinct CDR3 sequences, around two fifths of them seen only once. Sequencing input: blood, either unsorted or a sorted T cell fraction (not recorded which). The receptors were sampled from a human donor who was either an allogeneic HSCT recipient or a stem cell or donor lymphocyte infusion donor (not recorded which). It is not recorded whose cells these are; they may come from a transplant donor. Each CDR3 is given with its conserved first and last residue. Fields, in order: clone size, D gene, J gene, V gene, CDR3 DNA, CDR3 protein. D genes are given only for firm matches. Some rows have no size entry. The others give once, few or many, or a class for an expanded clone.

- | TRBD2 | TRBJ2-1 | TRBV7-3 | TGTGCCAGCAGCCGGTTAGGACTAGCGGGCTACAATGAGCAGTTCTTC | CASSRLGLAGYNEQFF
- | - | TRBJ1-5 | TRBV6-1 | TGTGCCAGCAGTGTGCAACAGGGAGTTCAGTCCCAGCATTTT | CASSVQQGVQSQHF
few | TRBD2 | TRBJ2-3 | TRBV12-3/TRBV12-4 | TGTGCCAGCAGTTCCAGCGGCGGGAGGGTAGGAGATACGCAGTATTTT | CASSSSGGRVGDTQYF
- | TRBD2 | TRBJ2-1 | TRBV29-1 | TGCAGCGTAGCCGGACTAGCGGATGAATCCTACAATGAGCAGTTCTTC | CSVAGLADESYNEQFF
- | TRBD1 | TRBJ2-7 | TRBV29-1 | TGCAGCGCCACCGGGGGACAGGGCCCGTCGATAGCCTACGAGCAGTACTTC | CSATGGQGPSIAYEQYF
many | - | TRBJ1-2 | TRBV29-1 | TGCAGCGTTGAAGAGGTGGGGAATGGCTACACCTTC | CSVEEVGNGYTF
- | - | TRBJ2-7 | TRBV7-9 | TGTGCCAGCAGCTTAGAGAGGGTCTACGAGCAGTACTTC | CASSLERVYEQYF
- | - | TRBJ1-2 | TRBV19 | TGTGCCAGTAGCGTACAGTCTAACTATGGCTACACCTTC | CASSVQSNYGYTF
- | - | TRBJ2-1 | TRBV20-1 | TGCAGTAGTGACAGATACAATGAGCAGTTCTTC | CSSDRYNEQFF
few | - | TRBJ1-2 | TRBV27 | TGTGCCAGCAGTTTGGCTTACAGCTATGGCTACACCTTC | CASSLAYSYGYTF
- | - | TRBJ1-5 | TRBV12-3/TRBV12-4 | TGTGCCAGCAGTTTTGGGGGACAGCCCCAGCATTTT | CASSFGGQPQHF
- | - | TRBJ1-1 | TRBV4-3 | TGCGCCAGCAGCCAAGATGAGGCGATCACTGAAGCTTTCTTT | CASSQDEAITEAFF
- | - | TRBJ2-5 | TRBV18 | TGTGCCAGCTCACCAAGCCGCACGGGGGAGCAGTACTTC | CASSPSRTGEQYF
- | TRBD2 | TRBJ2-3 | TRBV6-2/TRBV6-3 | TGTGCCAGCAGTTACGGGACTAGCGGGAGATATACAGATACGCAGTATTTT | CASSYGTSGRYTDTQYF
- | - | TRBJ1-3 | TRBV7-9 | TGTGCCAGCAGCTTAGCGGAGGGGCCTCTGGGGAACACCATATATTTT | CASSLAEGPLGNTIYF
once | - | TRBJ2-6 | TRBV7-2 | TGTGCCAGCAGCCCTAGAGGTGGGCGCGGGGCCAACGTCCTGACTTTC | CASSPRGGRGANVLTF
few | TRBD2 | TRBJ2-2 | TRBV5-1 | TGCGCCAGCAGCTTACTCTCAGCGGGAGCGATCGGCACCGGGGAGCTGTTTTTT | CASSLLSAGAIGTGELFF
- | TRBD2 | TRBJ2-7 | TRBV29-1 | TGCAGCGTATATCAGGCGGGAGGAGAGGGCGAGCAGTACTTC | CSVYQAGGEGEQYF